This T cell receptor beta chain came from a study of T cells in Graves' hyperthyroidism and ophthalmopathy. Findings and caveats of the study: Onset of ophthalmopathy came a median approximately 6.5 months after the model predicted it.

Many counts were recorded for this clonotype. Its matching antigen is unknown. RNA transcripts were the template for amplifying TCR beta CDR3 regions. HTBI primers were employed in a first-round RT-PCR of the TCR CDR3. TCRdb re-analysed the multiplex PCR reads in MiXCR, keeping a single row per CDR3 protein. Altogether 300,000 to 400,000 distinct CDR3 sequences are present, under 25% being singletons, with the ten largest covering roughly 52%. Germline CDR1 DFQATT, CDR2 SNEGSKA (reference sequence). V trimming: 1 base; J trimming: 3 bases; junction bases outside the gene matches: 6. This CDR3 contains 15 residues. The study excluded patients with uncontrolled infection, other autoimmune disease, pregnancy or lactation. An approximately 10 ml volume of fresh peripheral blood provided the PBMCs.

Material: blood. This receptor was obtained from a woman aged 50 to 60 with Graves' hyperthyroidism. The rearrangement uses TRBV20-1 and TRBJ1-5, with TRBD1 matching 7 bases. The CDR3 coding sequence is TGCAGTGCTAGAGTTCCCAGGGGGTCCAATCAGCCCCAGCATTTT. Residues: CSARVPRGSNQPQHF.